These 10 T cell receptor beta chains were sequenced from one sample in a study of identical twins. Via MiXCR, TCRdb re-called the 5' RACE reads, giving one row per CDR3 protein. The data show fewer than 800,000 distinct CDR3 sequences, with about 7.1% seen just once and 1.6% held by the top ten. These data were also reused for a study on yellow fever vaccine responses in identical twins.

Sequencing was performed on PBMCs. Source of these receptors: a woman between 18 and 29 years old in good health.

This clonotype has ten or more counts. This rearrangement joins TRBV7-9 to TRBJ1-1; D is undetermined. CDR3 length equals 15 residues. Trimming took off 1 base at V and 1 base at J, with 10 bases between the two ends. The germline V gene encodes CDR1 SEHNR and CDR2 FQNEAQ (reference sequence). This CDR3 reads CASSLGPPANTEAFF. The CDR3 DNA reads TGTGCCAGCAGCTTAGGGCCCCCAGCGAACACTGAAGCTTTCTTT.

Here the CDR3 DNA reads TGTGCCAGCAGCTCCCTCGGGACTAGCTTTAGGTACGAGCAGTACTTC. This gives the protein CASSSLGTSFRYEQYF. This chain links TRBV7-9 with TRBJ2-7; 9 bases agree with TRBD2. Germline-derived CDR1 and CDR2 are SEHNR and FQNEAQ (reference sequence). This CDR3 is built from 16 residues. V lost 4 bases, J lost 4 bases, and 11 bases stayed unmatched.

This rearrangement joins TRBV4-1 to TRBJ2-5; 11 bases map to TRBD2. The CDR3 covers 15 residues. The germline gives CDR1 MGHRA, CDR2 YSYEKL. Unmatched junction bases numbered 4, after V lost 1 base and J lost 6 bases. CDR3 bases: TGCGCCAGCAGCCAAGGACTAGCGGGGTCCCAGACCCAGTACTTC. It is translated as CASSQGLAGSQTQYF.

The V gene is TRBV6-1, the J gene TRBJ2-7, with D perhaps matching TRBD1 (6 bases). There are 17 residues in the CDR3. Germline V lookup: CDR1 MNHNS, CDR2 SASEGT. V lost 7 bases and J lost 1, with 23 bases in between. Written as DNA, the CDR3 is TGTGCCAGCAACACACAGGGACGAAAGGTTCCTTCCTACGAGCAGTACGTC. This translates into CASNTQGRKVPSYEQYV.

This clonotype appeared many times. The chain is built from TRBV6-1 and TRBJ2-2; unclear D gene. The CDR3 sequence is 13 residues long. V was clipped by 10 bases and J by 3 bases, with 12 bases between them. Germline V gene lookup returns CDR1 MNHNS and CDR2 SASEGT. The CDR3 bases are TGTGCCACCGGAACTCCTTACACCGGGGAGCTGTTTTTT. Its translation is CATGTPYTGELFF.

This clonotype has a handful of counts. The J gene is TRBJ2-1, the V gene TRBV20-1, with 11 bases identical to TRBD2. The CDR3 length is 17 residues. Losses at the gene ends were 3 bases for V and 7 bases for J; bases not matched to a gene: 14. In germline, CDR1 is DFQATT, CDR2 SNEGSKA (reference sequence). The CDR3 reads CSASSSTLAGGLNEQFF. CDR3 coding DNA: TGCAGTGCTAGTTCTTCCACCTTAGCGGGGGGGCTAAATGAGCAGTTCTTC.

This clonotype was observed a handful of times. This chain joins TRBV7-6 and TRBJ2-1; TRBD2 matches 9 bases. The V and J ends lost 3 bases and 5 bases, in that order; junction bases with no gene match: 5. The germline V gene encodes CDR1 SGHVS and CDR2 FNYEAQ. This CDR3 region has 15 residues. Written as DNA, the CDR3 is TGTGCCAGCAGCTTTCGCGGGGGGGTTGACAATGAGCAGTTCTTC. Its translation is CASSFRGGVDNEQFF.

The CDR3 bases are TGTGCCACCAGTGCAGGCGGATTGCTATTGACTCAAGAGACCCAGTACTTC. Translated: CATSAGGLLLTQETQYF. The chain employs TRBV24-1 and TRBJ2-5; D unresolved. Germline V CDR1 and CDR2: KGHDR, SFDVKD. The V gene lost 5 bases and the J gene lost 2 bases, with 20 bases spanning the gap. This CDR3 spans 17 amino acids.

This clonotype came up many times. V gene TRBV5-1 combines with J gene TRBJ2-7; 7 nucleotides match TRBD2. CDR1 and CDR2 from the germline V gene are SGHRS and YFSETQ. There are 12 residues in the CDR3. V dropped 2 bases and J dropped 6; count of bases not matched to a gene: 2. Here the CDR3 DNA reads TGCGCCAGCAGCTTTTCGGGAGGCGAGCAGTACGTC. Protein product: CASSFSGGEQYV.

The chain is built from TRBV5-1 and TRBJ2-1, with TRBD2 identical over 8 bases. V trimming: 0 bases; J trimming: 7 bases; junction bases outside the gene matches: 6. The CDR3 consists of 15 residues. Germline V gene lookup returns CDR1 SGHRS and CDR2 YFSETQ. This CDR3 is CASSLGGASGNEQFF. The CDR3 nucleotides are TGCGCCAGCAGCTTGGGCGGGGCTAGCGGGAATGAGCAGTTCTTC. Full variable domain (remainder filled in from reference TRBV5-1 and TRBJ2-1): KAGVTQTPRYLIKTRGQQVTLSCSPISGHRSVSWYQQTPGQGLQFLFEYFSETQRNKGNFPGRFSGRQFSNSRSEMNVSTLELGDSALYLCASSLGGASGNEQFFGPGTRLTVL.